These 4 T cell receptor beta chains were sequenced from one sample in a study of metastatic and nonmetastatic thyroid tumors. Each patient came to thyroid surgery without any prior treatment (of any kind). TCRdb ran MiXCR on the PCR reads. This sample carries under 50,000 clones, around 28% of them seen once, and the ten largest clones take roughly 11%. Sample: blood. The receptors were sampled from a male donor with papillary thyroid cancer or a benign thyroid nodule (not recorded which). Some clones in this sample may be carry-over from other donors' samples.

The V gene is TRBV11-1, the J gene TRBJ1-3; D possibly corresponds to TRBD1 (5 bases). This CDR3 has 17 residues. Trimming took 2 bases from V and 0 from J, leaving 14 bases between them. Per germline, CDR1 SGHAT and CDR2 FQDESV (reference sequence). The CDR3 region has the DNA TGTGCCAGCAGCTTAAGGGGTCTAGCGAGCTCTGGAAACACCATATATTTT. Translation gives CASSLRGLASSGNTIYF.

In this sample, this clone turned up once. The chain employs TRBV11-2 and TRBJ2-7; 8 bases line up with TRBD1. The CDR3 sequence is 14 residues long. J was trimmed by 3 bases and V by 5 bases; bases with no gene match: 6. The germline V gene encodes CDR1 SGHAT and CDR2 FQNNGV. CDR3 DNA: TGTGCCAGCAGCCAAGGGACAGGTGACTACGAGCAGTACTTC. Protein: CASSQGTGDYEQYF.

The chain has TRBV30 and TRBJ2-7; maybe TRBD1 (6 bases). This CDR3 is 12 amino acids long. V was shortened by 3 bases and J by 6 bases, with 12 bases between the two germline ends. CDR1 is GTSNPN and CDR2 is SVGIG in the germline V gene (reference sequence). The CDR3 DNA reads as TGTGCCTGGAGCCAGAGGGGGAGCGAGCAGTACTTC. It encodes CAWSQRGSEQYF.

The chain has TRBV5-1 and TRBJ1-3; D not resolved. Looked up from germline, CDR1 is SGHRS and CDR2 is YFSETQ. The CDR3 sequence is 15 residues long. V lost 2 bases and J 0 bases, leaving 9 bases between the germline ends. CDR3 nucleotides: TGCGCCAGCAGCTTCTCCGATCACTCTGGAAACACCATATATTTT. Translating it yields CASSFSDHSGNTIYF.